These 20 T cell receptor beta chains share one sample of origin, sequenced in a study of blood T cell repertoires in COVID-19. TCRdb's table, derived via immunoSEQ multiplex PCR, lists solely in-frame clones and lacks some. The data hold just over 300,000 clones, with about 90% observed a single time. Specimen: peripheral blood. Source of these receptors: a man younger than 30 with active or convalescent COVID-19.

The chain recombines TRBV6-4 with TRBJ1-1; 7 bases agree with TRBD1. This CDR3 is built from 14 residues. Germline assignment: CDR1 MRHNA and CDR2 SNTAGT. With 4 bases clipped from V and 5 bases from J, the junction kept 7 bases outside the gene matches. The CDR3 sequence: CASSAGGSKTEAFF. DNA for the CDR3: TGTGCCAGCAGTGCAGGGGGTAGTAAAACTGAAGCTTTCTTT.

The rearrangement joins TRBV4-1 to TRBJ2-5; TRBD2 matches 11 bases. J was trimmed by 5 bases and V by 0 bases; bases with no gene match: 5. Germline CDR1 and CDR2: MGHRA and YSYEKL. This CDR3 region has 16 residues. The CDR3 DNA reads TGCGCCAGCAGCCAAGAGGTAGCGGGGGGGCGGGAGACCCAGTACTTC. Its protein product is CASSQEVAGGRETQYF.

The chain is built from TRBV10-3 and TRBJ1-1; the D is unclear. Trimming cost V 3 bases and J 3 bases, with 11 bases left between them. The CDR3 loop spans 14 amino acids. Germline V CDR1 and CDR2: ENHRY, SYGVKD. The DNA for the CDR3 is TGTGCCATCAGTGACGTGGGCCGCGACACTGAAGCTTTCTTT. Amino acid sequence: CAISDVGRDTEAFF.

J is TRBJ1-2 and V is TRBV29-1, with 7 bases fitting TRBD1. CDR3 length: 13 residues. Looked up from germline, CDR1 is SQVTM and CDR2 is ANQGSEA. V shed 1 base, J shed 6 bases, and the junction held 5 bases outside the gene matches. CDR3 coding DNA: TGCAGCGTTGAAGGAGACAGGGTTGATGGCTACACCTTC. Translated: CSVEGDRVDGYTF.

The chain joins TRBV27 to TRBJ1-2; possibly TRBD1 for D (5 bases). V lost 6 bases and J lost 5, with 10 bases in between. Germline lookup yields CDR1 MNHEY and CDR2 SMNVEV (reference sequence). The CDR3 length is 12 residues. The CDR3 spells CASRNPGYGYTF. The CDR3 DNA reads as TGTGCCAGCAGAAATCCAGGGTATGGCTACACCTTC.

V and J are TRBV5-1 and TRBJ1-1; weak D call: TRBD1 (5 bases). The CDR3 length is 14 residues. V lost 0 bases, J lost 4 bases, and 10 bases lay in between. Looked up from germline, CDR1 is SGHRS and CDR2 is YFSETQ. This chain's CDR3 is CASSLGQRVTEAFF. The CDR3 DNA reads TGCGCCAGCAGCTTGGGACAGCGAGTCACTGAAGCTTTCTTT.

This chain links TRBV6-5 with TRBJ1-1, with D perhaps matching TRBD1 (5 bases). The V end lost 6 bases, the J end lost 6 bases, and 20 bases lay between the germline ends. Germline values: CDR1 MNHEY, CDR2 SVGAGI. The CDR3 has 15 amino acids. This CDR3 is CASSPGMGGISEAFF. The CDR3 DNA reads as TGTGCCAGCAGCCCGGGGATGGGGGGGATCTCTGAAGCTTTCTTT.

J is TRBJ2-2 and V is TRBV7-8; D not certain. V dropped 1 base and J dropped 6 bases, with 6 bases sitting between them. The CDR3 extends over 13 amino acids. Looked up from germline, CDR1 is SGHVS and CDR2 is FQNEAQ. The CDR3 region is CASSLVNAGELFF. The CDR3 bases are TGTGCCAGCAGCTTAGTAAATGCCGGGGAGCTGTTTTTT.

This clone has a single count. The V call is TRBV27, the J call TRBJ2-7, with D tentatively TRBD2 (5 bases). Germline V gene sequence: CDR1 MNHEY, CDR2 SMNVEV (reference sequence). The CDR3 extends over 10 amino acids. Deletions cut 10 bases from V and 2 bases from J, with 6 bases between. CDR3 in DNA: TGTGCCAACGGGACCTACGAGCAGTACTTC. Its translation: CANGTYEQYF.

This clone was seen a single time. The chain has TRBV24-1 and TRBJ1-2; D may be TRBD1 (5 bases). The CDR3 has 13 amino acids. Between the trimmed V and J ends, which lost 4 bases and 4 bases, there was a span of 9 bases. Germline V CDR1 and CDR2: KGHDR, SFDVKD. CDR3 in amino acids: CATSEGVGYGYTF. The CDR3 DNA sequence: TGTGCCACCAGTGAAGGGGTCGGCTATGGCTACACCTTC.

The chain joins TRBV4-3 to TRBJ2-1, with a tentative D call TRBD2 (5 bases). This CDR3 is 14 amino acids long. Trimming took 4 bases from V and 8 from J, leaving 15 bases between them. Germline CDR1 is LGHNA and CDR2 is YSLEER. The chain's CDR3 is CASSRSLANDEQFF. The DNA for the CDR3 is TGCGCCAGCAGCCGAAGTCTAGCTAACGATGAGCAGTTCTTC.

The chain links TRBV11-3 to TRBJ2-5; the match to TRBD1 covers 7 bases. The CDR3 covers 14 residues. The V gene's germline CDR1 is SGHNT and CDR2 YENEEA. V dropped 5 bases and J dropped 1; count of bases not matched to a gene: 4. Written as DNA, the CDR3 is TGTGCCAGCAGCAGCCGGACAGGCCAAGAGACCCAGTACTTC. Encoded protein: CASSSRTGQETQYF.

This clone was counted a single time. The chain uses TRBV9 and TRBJ2-7, with TRBD2 matching 11 bases. Looked up from germline, CDR1 is SGDLS and CDR2 is YYNGEE. This CDR3 is 14 amino acids long. The junction had 1 base not matched to a gene; V was cut back by 3 bases and J by 2 bases. The CDR3 spells CASSETSGAYEQYF. CDR3 coding DNA: TGTGCCAGCAGCGAGACTAGCGGGGCCTACGAGCAGTACTTC.

The chain carries TRBV10-1 and TRBJ2-7; TRBD2 aligns across 8 bases. Unmatched junction bases numbered 1, after V lost 8 bases and J lost 1 base. CDR1 WNHNN and CDR2 SYGVQD come from the germline V gene (reference sequence). The CDR3 is 12 residues long. DNA for the CDR3: TGCGCCAGCGCGGGGGGATCCTACGAGCAGTACTTC. It encodes CASAGGSYEQYF.

The genes are TRBV3-1 (or the pseudogene TRBV3-2) and TRBJ1-2; tentative D call: TRBD1 (5 bases). The germline V gene encodes CDR1 LGHDT and CDR2 YNNKEL (reference sequence). V lost 6 bases and J 6 bases, leaving 11 bases between the germline ends. The CDR3 is 12 residues long. The CDR3 bases are TGTGCCAGCAGGCAGGGAAACAATGGCTACACCTTC. Its protein is CASRQGNNGYTF.

The chain employs TRBV27 and TRBJ2-3, with 7 bases that match TRBD2. With 4 bases clipped from V and 4 bases from J, the junction kept 8 bases outside the gene matches. The germline V gene has CDR1 MNHEY and CDR2 SMNVEV (reference sequence). The CDR3 length is 15 residues. For the CDR3, the DNA is TGTGCCAGCAGTTGGGGGGAGGGCCGGGCAGATACGCAGTATTTT. Encoded protein: CASSWGEGRADTQYF.

The chain joins TRBV4-1 to TRBJ2-5, with D perhaps TRBD1 (5 bases). Looked up from germline, CDR1 is MGHRA and CDR2 is YSYEKL. The V gene lost 1 base and the J gene lost 3 bases, with 12 bases spanning the gap. The CDR3 sequence is 15 residues long. The CDR3 spells CASSQVQVKEETQYF. In nucleotides, the CDR3 is TGCGCCAGCAGCCAAGTACAGGTGAAAGAAGAGACCCAGTACTTC.

This chain links TRBV6-1 with TRBJ2-3; 8 positions match TRBD2. The CDR3 runs to 16 residues. With V trimmed by 3 bases and J by 2 bases, 7 bases remained unmatched. Germline CDR1 MNHNS, CDR2 SASEGT. The CDR3 coding sequence is TGTGCCAGCAGTGAGCGAGCGGGGGCCGTCACAGATACGCAGTATTTT. This encodes CASSERAGAVTDTQYF.

The chain joins TRBV28 to TRBJ1-2, with 8 bases aligning to TRBD1. The CDR3 totals 19 residues. J gave up 6 bases and V 1 base, and 19 bases lay outside the gene matches. The germline gives CDR1 MDHEN, CDR2 SYDVKM. The CDR3, as DNA: TGTGCCAGCAGTTTATCCCCTACAATTTTTACAGGGGGTCGGGATGGCTACACCTTC. The encoded protein is CASSLSPTIFTGGRDGYTF.

This chain connects TRBV2 to TRBJ2-3; 11 nucleotides match TRBD1. V shed 5 bases, J shed 14 bases, and the junction held 15 bases outside the gene matches. The CDR3 sequence is 15 residues long. Germline V gene lookup returns CDR1 SNHLY and CDR2 FYNNEI. The CDR3 sequence is CASSTDRGQVQNLYF. CDR3 nucleotide sequence: TGTGCCAGCAGTACGGACAGGGGGCAGGTTCAGAATCTGTATTTT.